Below, 17 T cell receptor beta chains from the same sample are listed, as sequenced in a study of cytomegalovirus exposure and HLA in healthy donors. It was with 60 Vbeta and 13 Jbeta primers that the PCR ran. Profiling relied on immunoSEQ multiplex PCR, and the TCRdb table lists in-frame clones only, not all of them. The sample records roughly 130,000 clones, about 8.5% being singletons. The sequenced sample was PBMCs. All receptors come from a man aged 40-50 years in good health and CMV-seronegative.

This clone came up a few times. The chain employs TRBV6-1 and TRBJ1-1; 8 bases line up with TRBD1. CDR1 and CDR2 (germline): MNHNS, SASEGT. The CDR3 covers 14 residues. V dropped 1 base and J dropped 7; count of bases not matched to a gene: 5. In DNA, the CDR3 is TGTGCCAGCAGTGAAGTACACAGGGGGTTTGAAGCTTTCTTT. Its translation is CASSEVHRGFEAFF.

The chain is built from TRBV5-1 and TRBJ2-1; 7 bases align to TRBD1. This CDR3 region has 16 residues. The ends lost 4 bases at V and 1 base at J; junction bases unmatched: 8. Germline V gives CDR1 SGHRS, CDR2 YFSETQ. The CDR3 is CASSQSRDRSYNEQFF. The CDR3 DNA sequence: TGCGCCAGCAGCCAGTCCCGGGACAGATCCTACAATGAGCAGTTCTTC.

This clone has a handful of counts. The genes are TRBV19 and TRBJ2-7; 8 positions agree with TRBD2. Germline values: CDR1 LNHDA, CDR2 SQIVND (reference sequence). The CDR3 contains 13 residues. The trim removed 5 bases at V and 6 bases at J, leaving 6 bases unmatched. The CDR3 DNA sequence: TGTGCCAGTAGTGGCGGGGGGAGGGGCGAGCAGTACTTC. Amino acids: CASSGGGRGEQYF.

The table lists this clone with a few counts. The rearrangement joins TRBV2 to TRBJ2-2, with D maybe TRBD1 (6 bases). The germline V and J ends were trimmed by 5 bases and 8 bases, with 15 bases remaining between them. From germline, CDR1 is SNHLY and CDR2 FYNNEI. There are 14 residues in the CDR3. CDR3 sequence: CASSPLQGPGELFF. CDR3 coding DNA: TGTGCCAGCAGTCCGCTACAGGGACCGGGGGAGCTGTTTTTT.

The chain joins TRBV4-1 to TRBJ1-6, with D perhaps matching TRBD1 (6 bases). The CDR3 sequence is 15 residues long. With 0 bases removed from V and 11 bases from J, the gap between germline ends came to 14 bases. Looked up from germline, CDR1 is MGHRA and CDR2 is YSYEKL. Here the CDR3 reads CASSQEGGGATPLHF. The CDR3 DNA reads TGCGCCAGCAGCCAAGAGGGAGGGGGGGCTACACCCCTCCACTTT.

J is TRBJ2-3 and V is TRBV25-1; 12 bases are shared with TRBD2. The CDR3 extends over 17 amino acids. Per the germline V gene, CDR1 is MGHDK and CDR2 is SYGVNS. Here the CDR3 reads CAIPPTSGGPSTDTQYF. DNA for the CDR3: TGTGCAATCCCTCCGACTAGCGGGGGCCCTAGCACAGATACGCAGTATTTT.

The chain couples TRBV27 to TRBJ1-1; 10 bases match TRBD1. Germline loops: CDR1 MNHEY, CDR2 SMNVEV (reference sequence). The CDR3 runs 13 residues. The ends lost 9 bases at V and 5 bases at J; junction bases unmatched: 6. CDR3 residues: CASGQGEGTEAFF. The CDR3 nucleotides are TGTGCCAGTGGACAGGGGGAAGGGACTGAAGCTTTCTTT.

This clone has a handful of counts. The DNA for the CDR3 is TGTGCCAGCAGTGAACCCCCGGACAGGGGCTATCAGCCCCAGCATTTT. It encodes CASSEPPDRGYQPQHF. The rearrangement uses TRBV6-1 and TRBJ1-5, with 9 bases aligning to TRBD1. J lost 5 bases, V lost 2 bases, and 7 bases had no gene match. Germline V lookup: CDR1 MNHNS, CDR2 SASEGT. The CDR3 consists of 16 residues.

This clone was seen more than once but under ten times. V gene TRBV6-4 combines with J gene TRBJ2-5, with a possible D match to TRBD2 (5 bases). From germline, CDR1 is MRHNA and CDR2 SNTAGT. This CDR3 is 16 amino acids long. Trimming took 0 bases from V and 4 from J, leaving 15 bases between them. The chain's CDR3 is CASSDSTNGDRETQYF. The CDR3 DNA is TGTGCCAGCAGTGACTCGACGAACGGGGATAGAGAGACCCAGTACTTC.

This clone was detected only a few times. The chain joins TRBV6-6 to TRBJ1-2; 9 bases line up with TRBD1. Germline V gives CDR1 MNHNY, CDR2 SVGAGI (reference sequence). There are 15 residues in the CDR3. Losses at the gene ends were 7 bases for V and 3 bases for J; bases not matched to a gene: 9. The CDR3 loop reads CASNPGTGNYYGYTF. CDR3 sequence (DNA): TGTGCCAGCAACCCAGGGACAGGGAACTACTATGGCTACACCTTC.

This clone has more than one count but fewer than ten. The chain combines TRBV25-1 with TRBJ2-2; the D gene is possibly TRBD1 (5 bases). This CDR3 contains 14 residues. The germline V gene encodes CDR1 MGHDK and CDR2 SYGVNS. V was pared by 1 base and J by 3 bases, with 6 bases between. The CDR3 region is CASSESRDTGELFF. Here the CDR3 DNA reads TGTGCCAGCAGTGAATCCAGGGACACCGGGGAGCTGTTTTTT. Variable domain in full (rest from reference TRBV25-1 and TRBJ2-2): EADIYQTPRYLVIGTGKKITLECSQTMGHDKMYWYQQDPGMELHLIHYSYGVNSTEKGDLSSESTVSRIRTEHFPLTLESARPSHTSQYLCASSESRDTGELFFGEGSRLTVL.

This clone was seen a handful of times. The chain links TRBV10-3 to TRBJ1-2; TRBD1 matches 9 bases. V trimming: 10 bases; J trimming: 8 bases; junction bases outside the gene matches: 8. This CDR3 is 12 amino acids long. Germline V gives CDR1 ENHRY, CDR2 SYGVKD. The CDR3 region has the DNA TGTGCCACCCTGGACAGGGGTGAAGGCTACACCTTC. This translates into CATLDRGEGYTF.

This clone came up a few times. The J gene is TRBJ1-2, the V gene TRBV7-3; D uncertain. V was clipped by 8 bases and J by 3 bases, with 7 bases between them. Looked up from germline, CDR1 is SGHTA and CDR2 is FQGTGA. This CDR3 has 11 amino acids. Written as DNA, the CDR3 is TGTGCCAGCGTGAGGTACTATGGCTACACCTTC. Protein: CASVRYYGYTF.

In its sample, this clone was seen a few times. DNA of the CDR3: TGTGCCAGCAGCGTAGGAGGGACAGACACCTACGAGCAGTACTTC. Translating gives CASSVGGTDTYEQYF. This rearrangement joins TRBV9 to TRBJ2-7, with TRBD1 matching over 7 bases. The CDR3 is made up of 15 amino acids. Trimming removed 0 bases from V and 2 bases from J; junction bases left unmatched: 5. CDR1 and CDR2 from the germline V gene are SGDLS and YYNGEE.

The chain has TRBV7-7 and TRBJ2-5; the match to TRBD2 covers 7 bases. V shed 3 bases, J shed 6 bases, and the junction held 10 bases outside the gene matches. Germline values: CDR1 SSHAT, CDR2 FNYEAQ (reference sequence). This CDR3 is built from 15 residues. CDR3 amino acids: CASSFDLTSSQTQYF. The CDR3 nucleotides are TGTGCCAGCAGCTTTGATCTGACTAGCTCACAGACCCAGTACTTC. The full variable domain, in which reference TRBV7-7 and TRBJ2-5 provide the parts outside the CDR3, is GAGVSQSPRYKVTKRGQDVTLRCDPISSHATLYWYQQALGQGPEFLTYFNYEAQPDKSGLPSDRFSAERPEGSISTLTIQRTEQRDSAMYRCASSFDLTSSQTQYFGPGTRLLVL.

This clone occurred a few times. V gene TRBV5-8 combines with J gene TRBJ2-5; 8 nucleotides line up with TRBD2. Germline V gene lookup returns CDR1 SGHTS and CDR2 YDEGEE. The trim removed 4 bases at V and 5 bases at J, leaving 7 bases unmatched. There are 14 residues in the CDR3. The DNA of the CDR3 is TGTGCCAGCAGCCCGGGACTAGATGGCGAGACCCAGTACTTC. Protein product: CASSPGLDGETQYF.

Written as DNA, the CDR3 is TGTGCCAGCAGCCGAGAGACAGGGGGATACACTGAAGCTTTCTTT. Amino acids: CASSRETGGYTEAFF. The chain recombines TRBV11-2 with TRBJ1-1; 9 bases are a match to TRBD1. Trimming at V came to 5 bases and at J to 3 bases, leaving 7 bases not matched to a gene. The CDR3 contains 15 residues. The germline V gene encodes CDR1 SGHAT and CDR2 FQNNGV.